This T cell receptor beta chain derives from a study of T cells in Graves' hyperthyroidism and ophthalmopathy. Study-level points and caveats: Researchers found most expanded thyroid clonotypes above 0.001 in blood as well.

This clonotype was found many times. Its cognate antigen is unknown. Germline is not matched at one junction end, which may reflect a read error. Ophthalmopathy patients all had a Clinical Activity Score of at least 3, a NOSPECS grade of at least 4 and disease under 3 months old. Exclusions: uncontrolled infection, other autoimmune disease, pregnancy, lactation. Cells are PBMCs isolated from approximately 9.2 ml of fresh blood. The CDR3 regions of TCR beta were amplified from RNA transcripts. A first-round RT-PCR of the TCR CDR3 used the HTBI primer set. TCRdb re-derived calls from the multiplex PCR reads in MiXCR, one entry per CDR3 protein. The table records 400,000 or so distinct CDR3 sequences, 14% of them present only once. This clonotype originated in a woman in her 30s with Graves' ophthalmopathy. The sequencing sample was made of blood.

CDR3 nucleotide sequence: TGTGCCAGCGGCTTTCCGGGACAGGGGGATTACGATTCACCCCTCCACTTT. It is translated as CASGFPGQGDYDSPLHF. This chain joins TRBV7-6 and TRBJ1-6; 11 positions match TRBD1. The germline V gene has CDR1 SGHVS and CDR2 FNYEAQ. This CDR3 comprises 17 residues.